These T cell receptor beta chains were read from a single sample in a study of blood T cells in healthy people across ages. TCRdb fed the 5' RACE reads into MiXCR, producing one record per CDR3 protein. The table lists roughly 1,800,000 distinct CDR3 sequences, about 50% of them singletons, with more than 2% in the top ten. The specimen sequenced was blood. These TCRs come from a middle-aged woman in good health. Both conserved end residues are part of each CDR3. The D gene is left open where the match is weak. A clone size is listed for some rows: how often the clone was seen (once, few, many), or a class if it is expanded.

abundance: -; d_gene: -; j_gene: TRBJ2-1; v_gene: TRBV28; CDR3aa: CASSLMLSGLFF; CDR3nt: TGTGCCAGCAGTTTAATGTTATCCGGCCTGTTCTTC
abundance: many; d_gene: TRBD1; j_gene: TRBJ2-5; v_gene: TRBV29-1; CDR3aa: CSAPTGRETQYF; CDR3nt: TGCAGCGCGCCGACAGGGAGAGAGACCCAGTACTTC
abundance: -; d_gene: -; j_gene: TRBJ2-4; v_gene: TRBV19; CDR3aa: CASSIGGANIQYF; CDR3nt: TGTGCCAGTAGTATAGGGGGAGCAAACATTCAGTACTTC
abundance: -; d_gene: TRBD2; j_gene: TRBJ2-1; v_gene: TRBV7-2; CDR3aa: CAHPGASGGRHYNEQFF; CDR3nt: TGTGCCCACCCTGGGGCCAGCGGGGGGCGACACTACAATGAGCAGTTCTTC
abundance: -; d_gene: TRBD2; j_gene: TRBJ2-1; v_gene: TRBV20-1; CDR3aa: CSANTGLAGAGFF; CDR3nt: TGCAGTGCGAACACGGGACTAGCGGGGGCGGGGTTCTTC
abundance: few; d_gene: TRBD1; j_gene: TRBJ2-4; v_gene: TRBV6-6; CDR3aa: CASSPWGTGANIQYF; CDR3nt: TGTGCCAGCAGTCCCTGGGGGACAGGGGCCAACATTCAGTACTTC
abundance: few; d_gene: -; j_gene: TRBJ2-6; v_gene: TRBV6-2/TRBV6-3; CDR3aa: CASSWRESGANVLTF; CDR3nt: TGTGCCAGCAGTTGGAGGGAATCTGGGGCCAACGTCCTGACTTTC
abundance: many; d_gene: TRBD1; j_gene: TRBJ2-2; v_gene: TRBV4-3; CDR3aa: CASSQVDRDPNTGELFF; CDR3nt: TGCGCCAGCAGCCAGGTCGACAGGGACCCGAACACCGGGGAGCTGTTTTTT
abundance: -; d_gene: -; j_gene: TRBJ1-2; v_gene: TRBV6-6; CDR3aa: CASSAGTIADGYTF; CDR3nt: TGTGCCAGCAGTGCCGGGACAATCGCGGACGGCTACACCTTC
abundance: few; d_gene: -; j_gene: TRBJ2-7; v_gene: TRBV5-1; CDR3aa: CASSSDFRGGRSSYEQYF; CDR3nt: TGCGCCAGCAGCTCCGACTTTAGGGGGGGACGCTCCTCCTACGAGCAGTACTTC
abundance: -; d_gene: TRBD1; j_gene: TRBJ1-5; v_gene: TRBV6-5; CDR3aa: CASRSGQGPNQPQHF; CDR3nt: TGTGCCAGCAGGTCGGGACAGGGGCCGAATCAGCCCCAGCATTTT
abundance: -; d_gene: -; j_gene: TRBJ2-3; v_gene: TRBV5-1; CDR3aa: CASSQPTIPDTQYF; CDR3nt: TGCGCCAGCAGCCAGCCAACTATCCCAGATACGCAGTATTTT
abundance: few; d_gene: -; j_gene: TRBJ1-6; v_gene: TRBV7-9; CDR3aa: CASSPYMNSPLHF; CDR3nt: TGTGCCAGCAGCCCATATATGAATTCACCCCTCCACTTT